This TCR beta chain was sequenced in a study of cytomegalovirus exposure and HLA in healthy donors. Study results and caveats: Most of the TCR beta V segments (in an earlier analysis) were productive either about 90% or about 30% of the time. Follow-up analysis later connected one missense variant in DCLRE1C with trimming of TCR beta V- and J-genes. Per published accounts, TCR beta sequences correctly predicted the HLA-A and HLA-B alleles of most subjects.

Germline values: CDR1 SGHTA, CDR2 FQGNSA. The CDR3 totals 13 residues. After removal of 11 bases from V and 4 bases from J, the junction contained 5 bases not matched to a gene. PCR primers comprised 60 Vbeta and 13 Jbeta primers. The method was immunoSEQ multiplex PCR; TCRdb's version includes in-frame clones alone and lacks a portion of them. The table records 150,000 to 200,000 clones, about 90% of them present only once. Points on this clone: The antigen is undetermined.

The chain employs TRBV7-2 and TRBJ2-2, with 9 bases fitting TRBD1. This sequence originates from a girl in the first two years of life in good health and CMV-seronegative. The sequenced sample consisted of PBMCs. CDR3 sequence: CAGRQGGTGELFF. Here the CDR3 DNA reads TGTGCCGGAAGACAGGGGGGCACCGGGGAGCTGTTTTTT.